This T cell receptor beta chain was captured in a study of blood T cells in healthy people across ages. Study outcomes and limitations: A roughly linear age-dependent decrease characterized TCR beta diversity per million T cells. Unsorted PBMCs ruled out conclusive naive versus antigen-experienced comparison.

The individuals who served as donors were healthy Caucasians living in Russia, aged about 6 to 100. In its sample, this clonotype was seen many times. Its matching antigen is unknown. A second PCR of 7 to 11 cycles used a sample-barcoded 5' primer and a J-beta primer mix. Each cDNA molecule received a tag from a template-switch adaptor that had 12 random nucleotides. TCRdb used MiXCR to reprocess the 5' RACE reads, holding one entry per CDR3 protein. The sample includes about 580,000 distinct CDR3 sequences, around half seen only once; the top ten take roughly 24%. V was clipped by 6 bases and J by 6 bases, with 18 bases between them. The CDR3 consists of 14 residues. Germline CDR1 and CDR2: MNHEY and SVGAGI.

The origin of this receptor is a man older than 75 in good health. The J gene is TRBJ2-7, the V gene TRBV6-5, with D perhaps assigned TRBD1 or TRBD2 (5 bases each). The sample consisted of blood. CDR3 protein: CASSKPTGTGEQYF. In DNA, the CDR3 is TGTGCCAGCAGCAAGCCGACCGGGACCGGCGAGCAGTACTTC.